Described below is a single T cell receptor (beta chain) sequence and its context. Antigen specificity is unknown. This specimen belongs to a study of T cells expressing NK-cell markers. Study in general: TCR beta repertoires came from sorted CD3+CD56+NKG2C+, CD3+CD56+NKG2C- and CD3+CD56-NKG2C+ T cells. Points from the study as a whole: These clonotypes additionally ranked first within the CD3+CD56-NKG2C+ fraction of a few donors. Six or seven donors had dominant NKG2C+ clonotypes that comprised about 1.0-7.0% of their CD8+ T cells.

CDR3 length: 16 amino acids. Germline assignment: CDR1 MNHNS and CDR2 SASEGT. TCR beta cDNA was generated via 5'RACE template switching incorporating UMIs. Each CDR3 protein gets one entry in TCRdb, which reprocessed the 5' RACE reads and gives no DNA. The specimen's table records 350,000 to 400,000 distinct CDR3 sequences. The clonotype was recovered from a woman between 50 and 59 years old in good health. Sequenced material: blood T cells: a sorted CD56 or NKG2C T cell subset, CD4+ or CD8+ T cells, or bulk PBMC T cells (not recorded which). The chain is built from TRBV6-1 and TRBJ2-5; without DNA, the TCRdb call of TRBD2 cannot be checked. Here the CDR3 reads CASTQRLAGGPETQYF.